Shown below are 21 T cell receptor beta chains from a single sample sequenced in a study of blood T cell repertoires in COVID-19. Clones were sequenced by immunoSEQ multiplex PCR, and TCRdb holds only the in-frame ones, with some missing. The sample lists 200,000 to 250,000 clones; approximately 83% were seen once. Sequencing used peripheral blood. These receptors all come from a woman in her fifties or sixties with acute or convalescent COVID-19.

This chain uses TRBV6-5 with TRBJ2-5; 8 bases line up with TRBD1. CDR1 is MNHEY, CDR2 SVGAGI, per germline. With V trimmed by 6 bases and J by 4 bases, 4 bases remained unmatched. The CDR3 extends over 13 amino acids. The chain's CDR3 is CASRDRVLETQYF. Here the CDR3 DNA reads TGTGCCAGCAGGGACAGGGTTTTAGAGACCCAGTACTTC.

The CDR3 nucleotides read TGTGCCAGCAGATTGAGCTCTGGAAACACCATATATTTT. It codes for CASRLSSGNTIYF. The rearrangement links TRBV6-5 to TRBJ1-3; D remains ambiguous. Germline values: CDR1 MNHEY, CDR2 SVGAGI. Trimming pared 6 bases from V and 0 bases from J, leaving 6 bases between. The CDR3 contains 13 residues.

The V gene is TRBV6-5, the J gene TRBJ1-2; TRBD1 agrees at 7 bases. V dropped 0 bases and J dropped 5; count of bases not matched to a gene: 3. This CDR3 comprises 14 residues. Looked up from germline, CDR1 is MNHEY and CDR2 is SVGAGI. The CDR3 is CASSYSDRYYGYTF. In nucleotides, the CDR3 is TGTGCCAGCAGTTACTCGGACAGGTATTATGGCTACACCTTC.

The chain couples TRBV6-5 to TRBJ1-5; 7 bases match TRBD1. CDR1 is MNHEY, CDR2 SVGAGI, per germline. CDR3 length: 13 amino acids. The V and J ends lost 6 bases and 4 bases, in that order; junction bases with no gene match: 3. This CDR3 reads CASRGTANQPQHF. CDR3 coding DNA: TGTGCCAGCAGGGGGACAGCAAATCAGCCCCAGCATTTT.

The V call is TRBV3-1 (or the pseudogene TRBV3-2), the J call TRBJ1-1; weak D call: TRBD1 (6 bases). There are 14 residues in the CDR3. V was cut by 5 bases and J by 2 bases, with 12 bases left in between. The V gene's germline CDR1 is LGHDT and CDR2 YNNKEL (reference sequence). The CDR3 DNA follows: TGTGCCAGCAGCGAATGGACAGAAAACACTGAAGCTTTCTTT. Its protein product is CASSEWTENTEAFF.

CDR3 bases: TGTGCCAGCAGCTTATCAGGGATAAACTATGGCTACACCTTC. Protein sequence: CASSLSGINYGYTF. The V call is TRBV5-6, the J call TRBJ1-2, with D possibly TRBD1 on 5 matching bases. This CDR3 contains 14 residues. The germline CDR1 and CDR2 sequences are SGHDT and YYEEEE. Trimming stripped 2 bases from V and 2 bases from J, with 10 bases between.

J is TRBJ1-4 and V is TRBV6-1; 9 bases are a match to TRBD1. V dropped 4 bases and J dropped 8; count of bases not matched to a gene: 11. The CDR3 spans 16 residues. Germline V gives CDR1 MNHNS, CDR2 SASEGT. The chain's CDR3 is CASSVQTGGGGEKLFF. CDR3 sequence (DNA): TGTGCCAGCAGTGTCCAAACAGGGGGCGGAGGGGAAAAACTGTTTTTT.

The gene calls are TRBV28 and TRBJ1-5; D not certain. The CDR3 covers 16 residues. Germline V lookup: CDR1 MDHEN, CDR2 SYDVKM. Trimming left V 5 bases short and J 0 bases short, with 14 bases between. The CDR3 spells CASSRELGYSNQPQHF. CDR3 sequence (DNA): TGTGCCAGCAGTAGAGAGCTAGGATATAGCAATCAGCCCCAGCATTTT.

The chain uses TRBV20-1 and TRBJ2-1; 8 bases match TRBD2. The germline V gene has CDR1 DFQATT and CDR2 SNEGSKA (reference sequence). V was clipped by 3 bases and J by 9 bases; unmatched bases: 10. The length of the CDR3 is 14 residues. The CDR3 nucleotides read TGCAGTGCTAGTCAAGCGGGGGAGGGGAGTGAGCAGTTCTTC. It encodes CSASQAGEGSEQFF.

This chain links TRBV3-1 (or the pseudogene TRBV3-2) with TRBJ1-1, with a tentative D call TRBD1 (6 bases). Germline CDR1 reads LGHDT; CDR2 reads YNNKEL (reference sequence). CDR3 length equals 14 residues. Trimming cost V 5 bases and J 1 base, with 11 bases left between them. The CDR3 DNA reads as TGTGCCAGCAGCAACCGGGACAAGAACACTGAAGCTTTCTTT. It yields the protein CASSNRDKNTEAFF.

The rearrangement joins TRBV19 to TRBJ2-3, with a tentative D call TRBD2 (6 bases). This CDR3 comprises 18 residues. Germline V gene sequence: CDR1 LNHDA, CDR2 SQIVND (reference sequence). Trimming cost V 2 bases and J 11 bases, with 29 bases left between them. The CDR3 DNA is TGTGCCAGTAGTATACCCCCCTTCCGGGACTCTCCCGTTCAAGGGCAGTATTTT. This encodes CASSIPPFRDSPVQGQYF.

This clone has a single count. The V and J genes are TRBV14 and TRBJ2-7; D is possibly TRBD2 (6 bases). The germline V gene has CDR1 SGHDN and CDR2 FVKESK. The CDR3 is 15 residues long. The V and J ends lost 0 bases and 3 bases respectively, with 12 bases between them. CDR3 amino acids: CASSQEAGRIYEQYF. CDR3 coding DNA: TGTGCCAGCAGCCAAGAGGCAGGGAGGATCTACGAGCAGTACTTC.

The chain joins TRBV7-2 to TRBJ2-5; TRBD2 might be the D (5 bases). Trimming removed 1 base from V and 2 bases from J, with 14 bases in between. Per germline, CDR1 SGHTA and CDR2 FQGNSA. This CDR3 has 16 residues. Written as DNA, the CDR3 is TGTGCCAGCAGCTTAGGAAGTTCGGGGAATCAAGAGACCCAGTACTTC. This translates into CASSLGSSGNQETQYF.

This clone showed up just once. V is TRBV9 and J is TRBJ2-7; D is possibly TRBD1 (6 bases). Germline CDR1 SGDLS, CDR2 YYNGEE. The CDR3 contains 14 residues. V lost 2 bases, J lost 0 bases, and 9 bases lay in between. The CDR3 coding sequence is TGTGCCAGCAGCGTCCGGGACACCTCCTACGAGCAGTACTTC. Residues: CASSVRDTSYEQYF.

V and J are TRBV12-3 or TRBV12-4 and TRBJ2-4; tentatively, D is TRBD1 (5 bases). The CDR3 runs 11 residues. Between the trimmed V and J ends, which lost 8 bases and 8 bases, there was a span of 10 bases. The DNA for the CDR3 is TGTGCCAGCCAGGGTCGAGACATTCAGTACTTC. Protein product: CASQGRDIQYF.

The chain carries TRBV7-9 and TRBJ1-1, with TRBD1 identical over 8 bases. After removal of 5 bases from V and 7 bases from J, the junction contained 3 bases not matched to a gene. The CDR3 has 12 residues. CDR1 is SEHNR, CDR2 FQNEAQ, per germline (reference sequence). CDR3 amino acids: CASSRGTGEAFF. In DNA form, the CDR3 reads TGTGCCAGCAGCCGAGGGACAGGTGAAGCTTTCTTT. Drawing the rest from reference TRBV7-9 and TRBJ1-1, the complete variable domain is DTGVSQNPRHKITKRGQNVTFRCDPISEHNRLYWYRQTLGQGPEFLTYFQNEAQLEKSRLLSDRFSAERPKGSFSTLEIQRTEQGDSAMYLCASSRGTGEAFFGQGTRLTVV.

V and J are TRBV2 and TRBJ1-5; 10 bases are a match to TRBD1. The CDR3 consists of 16 residues. Per the germline V gene, CDR1 is SNHLY and CDR2 is FYNNEI. V gave up 4 bases and J gave up 3 bases; unmatched junction bases: 6. CDR3 sequence reads: CASSAEGTGDNQPQHF. The CDR3, as DNA: TGTGCCAGCAGTGCGGAAGGGACAGGGGACAATCAGCCCCAGCATTTT.

The V gene is TRBV6-5, the J gene TRBJ1-5; TRBD1 matches 11 bases. From germline, CDR1 is MNHEY and CDR2 SVGAGI. With 9 bases clipped from V and 7 bases from J, the junction kept 8 bases outside the gene matches. The CDR3 spans 14 residues. The CDR3 protein is CARARDRGNQPQHF. CDR3 coding DNA: TGTGCCAGGGCCCGGGACAGGGGGAACCAGCCCCAGCATTTT.

V is TRBV28 and J is TRBJ2-1, with D unclear. This CDR3 comprises 13 residues. The V and J ends lost 7 bases and 5 bases respectively, with 12 bases between them. The V gene's germline CDR1 is MDHEN and CDR2 SYDVKM. The CDR3 DNA reads as TGTGCCAGCACCGGTAACCCCCACAATGAGCAGTTCTTC. Protein product: CASTGNPHNEQFF.

This clone was counted once. The rearrangement links TRBV5-4 to TRBJ2-3, with 7 bases that match TRBD2. V dropped 4 bases and J dropped 0; count of bases not matched to a gene: 8. This CDR3 spans 16 amino acids. Germline CDR1 and CDR2: SGHNT and YYREEE (reference sequence). CDR3 in DNA: TGTGCCAGCAGCGACCCTAGCGGCCCAAGCACAGATACGCAGTATTTT. Its protein product is CASSDPSGPSTDTQYF.

The rearrangement uses TRBV6-5 and TRBJ2-3, with D perhaps matching TRBD2 (6 bases). The germline V gene encodes CDR1 MNHEY and CDR2 SVGAGI. This CDR3 spans 15 amino acids. V lost 6 bases to trimming and J lost 2 bases, with 15 bases between them. The CDR3 DNA reads TGTGCCAGCAGCTCCTCCGGGCGGGACACAGATACGCAGTATTTT. Its protein product is CASSSSGRDTDTQYF.